The 28 T cell receptor beta chains given below trace back to one sample, sequenced in a study of blood T cells in healthy people across ages. Using a J-beta primer mix together with a sample-barcoded 5' primer, a second PCR was run for about 6 to 12 cycles. TCRdb reanalysed the 5' RACE reads using MiXCR and keeps one entry per CDR3 protein. The table has approximately 800,000 distinct CDR3 sequences, around 25% seen once. The same sample was also used in a study of T cells of mothers and their children.

Sequencing was done on a sample of blood. The receptors come from a boy between 10 and 17 years old in good health.

This clonotype was found a few times. This chain connects TRBV24-1 to TRBJ1-2; 7 bases agree with TRBD1. The CDR3 is 14 amino acids. Germline assignment: CDR1 KGHDR and CDR2 SFDVKD. V lost 4 bases, J lost 8 bases, and 9 bases stayed unmatched. The CDR3 region is CATSDSDRVGGYTF. The DNA for the CDR3 is TGTGCCACCAGTGACTCCGACAGGGTAGGCGGCTACACCTTC.

This chain uses TRBV12-3 or TRBV12-4 with TRBJ1-1; D gene uncertain. The CDR3 contains 14 residues. V lost 3 bases, J lost 5 bases, and 13 bases lay in between. CDR3 residues: CASSLNSGRTEAFF. For the CDR3, the DNA is TGTGCCAGCAGTTTGAATTCGGGGAGGACTGAAGCTTTCTTT.

This clonotype was counted a few times. The rearrangement uses TRBV3-1 and TRBJ2-7; D may be TRBD1 or TRBD2 (5 bases each). Germline-derived CDR1 and CDR2 are LGHDT and YNNKEL (reference sequence). V dropped 0 bases and J dropped 6 bases, with 6 bases sitting between them. This CDR3 is built from 12 residues. CDR3 in DNA: TGTGCCAGCAGCCAAGAGGGGACCGAGCAGTACTTC. This codes for CASSQEGTEQYF.

The chain uses TRBV5-1 and TRBJ2-4; D may be TRBD1 (6 bases). This CDR3 is 16 amino acids long. CDR1 is SGHRS and CDR2 is YFSETQ in the germline V gene. V lost 0 bases and J 1 base, leaving 11 bases between the germline ends. This chain's CDR3 is CASSLGRGYAKNIQYF. The CDR3 DNA reads as TGCGCCAGCAGCTTGGGCAGGGGTTACGCCAAAAACATTCAGTACTTC.

In regard to this clonotype: Germline is not matched at one junction end, which may reflect a read error. V usage is TRBV2 and J usage is TRBJ1-1; possibly TRBD1 for D (6 bases). The CDR3 covers 15 residues. The germline V gene encodes CDR1 SNHLY and CDR2 FYNNEI. CDR3: CASRVLQGVGTEAFF. CDR3 coding DNA: TGTGCCAGCAGGGTCCTACAGGGAGTCGGCACTGAGGCTTTCTTT.

This clonotype has only a few counts. The chain joins TRBV5-1 to TRBJ2-5, with D tentatively TRBD2 (5 bases). The CDR3 consists of 14 residues. V was trimmed by 0 bases and J by 1 base, leaving 7 bases between them. CDR1 is SGHRS, CDR2 YFSETQ, per germline. CDR3: CASSLGLRQETQYF. The CDR3 DNA reads as TGCGCCAGCAGCTTGGGACTACGCCAAGAGACCCAGTACTTC.

The genes are TRBV4-1 and TRBJ2-4; D is undetermined. Germline lookup yields CDR1 MGHRA and CDR2 YSYEKL. V lost 1 base to trimming and J lost 10 bases, with 14 bases between them. The CDR3 spans 14 residues. The CDR3 nucleotides are TGCGCCAGCAGCCAAGGACCGGACGGAATAATTCAGTACTTC. Its protein product is CASSQGPDGIIQYF.

This clonotype appeared a few times. The rearrangement links TRBV6-6 to TRBJ2-7, with D perhaps matching TRBD2 (7 bases). TRBJ2-1 explains the end of the DNA better; the J call may be wrong. Looked up from germline, CDR1 is MNHNY and CDR2 is SVGAGI (reference sequence). The CDR3 runs to 15 residues. CDR3 DNA sequence: TGTGCCAGCAGCCAGATAGGGGGGGGACTCTATGAGCAGTTCTTC. This codes for CASSQIGGGLYEQFF.

This clonotype was observed a handful of times. The V gene is TRBV12-3 or TRBV12-4, the J gene TRBJ1-4; TRBD1 agrees at 7 bases. The V segment lost 6 bases and the J segment 13 bases; nucleotides outside the gene matches: 17. CDR3 length: 15 amino acids. The CDR3 bases are TGTGCCAGCAGCCTCGGGCCAGGGGGAAGAGTTGGACTGTTTTTT. It specifies CASSLGPGGRVGLFF.

This clonotype was detected only a few times. The J gene is TRBJ1-2, the V gene TRBV30, with a tentative D call TRBD1 (5 bases). This CDR3 has 16 residues. V lost 0 bases, J lost 8 bases, and 22 bases lay in between. CDR1 is GTSNPN, CDR2 SVGIG, per germline (reference sequence). This CDR3 is CAWSVGTDPSWGGYTF. CDR3 sequence (DNA): TGTGCCTGGAGTGTAGGGACTGATCCTTCCTGGGGAGGCTACACCTTC.

Note on this clonotype: One junction end disagrees with the germline gene, perhaps due to a read error. The V and J genes are TRBV12-5 and TRBJ2-2; the D gene is possibly TRBD2 (5 bases). The V gene's germline CDR1 is LGHNT and CDR2 FRNRAP. This CDR3 has 12 residues. CDR3 sequence: CEGPSSTGELFF. The CDR3 DNA reads as TGCGAGGGTCCATCTAGCACCGGGGAGCTGTTTTTT.

The J gene is TRBJ1-4, the V gene TRBV30; unclear D gene. The V gene lost 0 bases and the J gene lost 8 bases, with 7 bases spanning the gap. In germline, CDR1 is GTSNPN, CDR2 SVGIG (reference sequence). The CDR3 totals 12 residues. The CDR3 reads CAWSVLGEKLFF. The CDR3 DNA sequence: TGTGCCTGGAGTGTACTGGGGGAAAAACTGTTTTTT.

At least ten counts were recorded for this clonotype. V gene TRBV7-6 combines with J gene TRBJ2-5; D not certain. Deletions cut 1 base from V and 1 base from J, with 4 bases between. In germline, CDR1 is SGHVS, CDR2 FNYEAQ. The CDR3 spans 13 residues. The CDR3 DNA is TGTGCCAGCAGCTTAGGCATCCAAGAGACCCAGTACTTC. As protein: CASSLGIQETQYF.

In this sample, this clonotype turned up a few times. This chain joins TRBV2 and TRBJ2-3; 7 nucleotides align to TRBD2. The V and J ends lost 1 base and 0 bases, in that order; junction bases with no gene match: 1. The CDR3 length is 15 residues. The germline V gene encodes CDR1 SNHLY and CDR2 FYNNEI. The CDR3 here is CASSEDSGSTDTQYF. CDR3 nucleotide sequence: TGTGCCAGCAGTGAAGATAGCGGGAGCACAGATACGCAGTATTTT. The full variable domain, rest sourced from reference TRBV2 and TRBJ2-3, is EPEVTQTPSHQVTQMGQEVILRCVPISNHLYFYWYRQILGQKVEFLVSFYNNEISEKSEIFDDQFSVERPDGSNFTLKIRSTKLEDSAMYFCASSEDSGSTDTQYFGPGTRLTVL.

Comment on this clonotype: A read error may account for a junction end that differs from germline. The chain is built from TRBV5-1 and TRBJ2-3, with D possibly matching TRBD2 (6 bases). Germline V gene data show CDR1 as SGHRS and CDR2 as YFSETQ. The CDR3 sequence is 14 residues long. For the CDR3, the DNA is TGCGCCTGCAGCTTGGGACTTCCCACAGATACGCAGTATTTT. As protein: CACSLGLPTDTQYF.

This clonotype appeared a few times. The V and J genes are TRBV7-6 and TRBJ2-1; 12 nucleotides match TRBD1. The length of the CDR3 is 17 residues. The germline V gene encodes CDR1 SGHVS and CDR2 FNYEAQ. The V segment lost 2 bases and the J segment 7 bases; nucleotides outside the gene matches: 9. CDR3 protein: CASSLRAPGQGANEQFF. CDR3 nucleotide sequence: TGTGCCAGCAGCTTAAGAGCTCCGGGACAGGGGGCGAATGAGCAGTTCTTC. Drawing the rest from reference TRBV7-6 and TRBJ2-1, the complete variable domain is GAGVSQSPRYKVTKRGQDVALRCDPISGHVSLYWYRQALGQGPEFLTYFNYEAQQDKSGLPNDRFSAERPEGSISTLTIQRTEQRDSAMYRCASSLRAPGQGANEQFFGPGTRLTVL.

The chain uses TRBV7-6 and TRBJ1-5, with 7 bases that match TRBD1. Looked up from germline, CDR1 is SGHVS and CDR2 is FNYEAQ. CDR3 size: 16 residues. V gave up 5 bases and J gave up 1 base; unmatched junction bases: 8. Written as DNA, the CDR3 is TGTGCCAGCAGCCAATTCGACAGGGACAGCAATCAGCCCCAGCATTTT. This translates into CASSQFDRDSNQPQHF.

This clonotype was seen more than once but under ten times. In DNA, the CDR3 is TGCAGTGCTAGGGGGGCGTCTAGCTCCTACAATGAGCAGTTCTTC. Its translation is CSARGASSSYNEQFF. The chain recombines TRBV20-1 with TRBJ2-1, with a weak D call TRBD1 (6 bases). Germline CDR1 and CDR2: DFQATT and SNEGSKA (reference sequence). This CDR3 is built from 15 residues. V shed 3 bases and J shed 0 bases, with 12 bases lying between them.

The chain couples TRBV6-2 or TRBV6-3 to TRBJ2-1, with TRBD1 identical over 7 bases. The V segment lost 0 bases and the J segment 3 bases; nucleotides outside the gene matches: 8. Germline V gene sequence: CDR1 MNHEY, CDR2 SVGEGT. This CDR3 comprises 17 residues. The CDR3 loop is CASSYSRTGVDYNEQFF. CDR3 in DNA: TGTGCCAGCAGTTACTCAAGAACAGGGGTCGACTACAATGAGCAGTTCTTC.

This clonotype was seen just once. The gene calls are TRBV6-2 or TRBV6-3 and TRBJ2-7; D is perhaps TRBD2 (5 bases). V was cut by 6 bases and J by 2 bases, with 26 bases left in between. Germline V gene lookup returns CDR1 MNHEY and CDR2 SVGEGT. This CDR3 is 18 amino acids long. The CDR3 nucleotides are TGTGCCAGCAGCTACGACTCGGCTAGCCGCCAAATCACCTACGAGCAGTACTTC. Its translation is CASSYDSASRQITYEQYF.

This clonotype turned up a few times. The chain uses TRBV3-1 and TRBJ2-7; 7 bases are shared with TRBD1. J gave up 3 bases and V 2 bases, and 4 bases lay outside the gene matches. CDR3 length equals 14 residues. The germline V gene has CDR1 LGHDT and CDR2 YNNKEL (reference sequence). The CDR3 sequence: CASSQYTGDYEQYF. The CDR3 DNA reads as TGTGCCAGCAGCCAATATACAGGGGACTACGAGCAGTACTTC.

The V gene is TRBV5-1, the J gene TRBJ2-5, with D maybe TRBD2 (6 bases). V lost 0 bases and J 4 bases, leaving 10 bases between the germline ends. The CDR3 loop spans 14 amino acids. The germline V gene encodes CDR1 SGHRS and CDR2 YFSETQ. Here the CDR3 reads CASSLGMGGETQYF. In DNA form, the CDR3 reads TGCGCCAGCAGCTTGGGAATGGGGGGAGAGACCCAGTACTTC.

The chain uses TRBV20-1 and TRBJ1-1; D gene ambiguous. Germline V lookup: CDR1 DFQATT, CDR2 SNEGSKA (reference sequence). CDR3 size: 13 residues. The V end was cut by 1 base, the J end by 5 bases, with 11 bases between. The CDR3 loop is CSARGWGSTEAFF. CDR3 nucleotide sequence: TGCAGTGCTAGAGGATGGGGAAGTACTGAAGCTTTCTTT.

The chain is built from TRBV9 and TRBJ2-5; D is uncertain. Matching the DNA end better, TRBJ2-1 makes the J call doubtful. CDR1 SGDLS and CDR2 YYNGEE come from the germline V gene. The CDR3 consists of 13 residues. As DNA, the CDR3 is TGTGCCAGCAGCAGAACGACCTTCAATGAGCAGTTCTTC. This translates into CASSRTTFNEQFF.

The V call is TRBV6-2 or TRBV6-3, the J call TRBJ2-6, with TRBD1 as a possible D gene (5 bases). Trimming left V 6 bases short and J 4 bases short, with 13 bases between. The CDR3 is 15 amino acids. Germline lookup yields CDR1 MNHEY and CDR2 SVGEGT. CDR3 loop: CASRSQGGGANVLTF. CDR3 DNA sequence: TGTGCCAGCAGGAGTCAGGGTGGCGGGGCCAACGTCCTGACTTTC.

Worth noting for this clonotype: A read error may produce the germline difference seen at one junction end. The J gene is TRBJ1-6, the V gene TRBV3-1; tentatively, D is TRBD1 (5 bases). The germline V gene has CDR1 LGHDT and CDR2 YNNKEL (reference sequence). This CDR3 is 14 amino acids long. The CDR3 DNA reads TGTGCCAGCAGTCAAGGCCAGGGATATTCACCCCTCCACTTT. It specifies CASSQGQGYSPLHF.

This clonotype appeared a few times. The V and J genes are TRBV7-9 and TRBJ2-1; D is perhaps TRBD2 (5 bases). Trimming stripped 5 bases from V and 0 bases from J, with 14 bases between. Germline CDR1 reads SEHNR; CDR2 reads FQNEAQ (reference sequence). The CDR3 is made up of 16 amino acids. The DNA of the CDR3 is TGTGCCAGCAGCCGGACCGGGGATAGCTCCTACAATGAGCAGTTCTTC. This translates into CASSRTGDSSYNEQFF. Full variable domain (remainder filled in from reference TRBV7-9 and TRBJ2-1): DTGVSQNPRHKITKRGQNVTFRCDPISEHNRLYWYRQTLGQGPEFLTYFQNEAQLEKSRLLSDRFSAERPKGSFSTLEIQRTEQGDSAMYLCASSRTGDSSYNEQFFGPGTRLTVL.

The genes are TRBV29-1 and TRBJ1-2; the D gene is possibly TRBD1 (6 bases). The CDR3 has 11 amino acids. CDR1 SQVTM and CDR2 ANQGSEA come from the germline V gene. Trimming cost V 6 bases and J 8 bases, with 13 bases left between them. For the CDR3, the DNA is TGCAGCGTGGGGGGCACAGAAGGCTACACCTTC. This codes for CSVGGTEGYTF.